This TCR beta chain comes out of a study of tumor and adjacent non-tumor tissue in lung cancer. Study details: Patients comprised about a dozen adenocarcinoma, a couple of squamous cell carcinoma and 1 small cell lung cancer.

TCRbeta libraries were built with three rounds of nested PCR, modified from ARM-PCR. TCRdb re-called the multiplex PCR reads with MiXCR, one entry per CDR3 protein. This table holds roughly 75,000 distinct CDR3 sequences, more than 60% found once. A word on this clonotype: This could be a read error, since a much larger clone is one nucleotide away.

This sample's RNA came from whole unsorted tissue. Chemotherapy-naive patients with new lung cancer underwent thoracic surgery in China, August–late 2014. The CDR3 is 20 residues long. Germline V gene lookup returns CDR1 SGHDN and CDR2 FVKESK. This sequence was found in a woman aged 45-60 years with non-small cell lung cancer. The chain carries TRBV14 and TRBJ2-1, with D possibly being TRBD1 (7 bases). Sequences were obtained from lung tumor tissue. Here the CDR3 reads CTSSPRQGRTSPSSYNEQFF. Written as DNA, the CDR3 is TGTACCAGCAGCCCAAGACAGGGCCGAACTAGCCCGAGCTCCTACAATGAGCAGTTCTTC.